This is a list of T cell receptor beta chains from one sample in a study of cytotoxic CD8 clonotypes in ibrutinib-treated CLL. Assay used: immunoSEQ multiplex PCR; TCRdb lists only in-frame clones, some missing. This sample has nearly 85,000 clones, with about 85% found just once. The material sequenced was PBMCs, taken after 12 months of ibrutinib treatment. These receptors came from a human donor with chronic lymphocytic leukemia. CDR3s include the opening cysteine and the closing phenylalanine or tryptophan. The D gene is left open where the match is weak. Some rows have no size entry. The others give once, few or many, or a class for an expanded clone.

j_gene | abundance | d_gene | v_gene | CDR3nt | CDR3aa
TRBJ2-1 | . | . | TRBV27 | TGTGCCAGCAGTTCCGGGACCGTGGTGTTCTTC | CASSSGTVVFF
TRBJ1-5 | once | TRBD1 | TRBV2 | TGTGCCAGCTCCAAGGGGACAGGGGAAGCACAGCCCCAGCATTTT | CASSKGTGEAQPQHF
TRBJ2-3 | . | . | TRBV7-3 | TGTGCCAGCAGCCCCCTTGGGGGAACAGATACGCAGTATTTT | CASSPLGGTDTQYF
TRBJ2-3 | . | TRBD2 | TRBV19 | TGTGCCAGTAGTAAAGGGGGCCTAGCGGGATGGTTCAGGGGCGATACGCAGTATTTT | CASSKGGLAGWFRGDTQYF
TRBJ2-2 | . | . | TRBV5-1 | TGCGCCAGCAGCTTGGATGCTAGCTTGGGGACCGGGGAGCTGTTTTTT | CASSLDASLGTGELFF
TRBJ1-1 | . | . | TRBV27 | TGTGCCAGCAGTTTAGGGCTGATGAACACTGAAGCTTTCTTT | CASSLGLMNTEAFF
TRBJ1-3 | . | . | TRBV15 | TGTGCCACCAGCAGGGACCCCCGGGTCTTCTCTGGAAACACCATATATTTT | CATSRDPRVFSGNTIYF
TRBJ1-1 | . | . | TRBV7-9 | TGTGCCAGCAGCTTAGTTCGCGCCGGGGGCACTGAAGCTTTCTTT | CASSLVRAGGTEAFF
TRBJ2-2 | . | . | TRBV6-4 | TGTGCCAGCAGTGACGAGCCTAACACCGGGGAGCTGTTTTTT | CASSDEPNTGELFF
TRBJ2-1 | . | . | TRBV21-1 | TGTGCCAGGAAGGGGAATGAGCAGTTCTTC | CARKGNEQFF
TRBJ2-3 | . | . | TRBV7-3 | TGTGCCAGCAGCTTAGGGCCGGGCGATACGCAGTATTTT | CASSLGPGDTQYF
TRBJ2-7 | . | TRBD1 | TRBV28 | TGTGCCAGCAGGCCGACAGGGGGGTACGAGCAGTACTTC | CASRPTGGYEQYF
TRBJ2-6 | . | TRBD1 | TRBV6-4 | TGTGCCAGCAGTGACTCGGGGACAGGGTTTGGTATGTCTGGGGCCAACGTCCTGACTTTC | CASSDSGTGFGMSGANVLTF
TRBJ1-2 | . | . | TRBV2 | TGTGCCAGCAGGGCCGGGGGCAGCGACTATGGCTACACCTTC | CASRAGGSDYGYTF
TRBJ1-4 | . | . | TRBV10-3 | TGTGCCATCAGTGACAGGGAGGGTGAAAAACTGTTTTTT | CAISDREGEKLFF
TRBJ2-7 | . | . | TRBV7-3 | TGTGCCAGCAGCTTAGAGATGGGCAGGGAGCAGTACTTC | CASSLEMGREQYF
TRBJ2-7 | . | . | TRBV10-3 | TGTGCCATCAGGGCTGGGGGCTACGAGCAGTACTTC | CAIRAGGYEQYF